This TCR beta chain came from a study of cytomegalovirus exposure and HLA in healthy donors. General observations from the study: In the approximately 130 validation repertoires, just under 95% of cluster scores exceeded 0, per a later analysis. Using the classifier, cytomegalovirus status was reportedly diagnosed with high specificity and sensitivity.

In regard to this clone: The antigen remains unidentified.

CDR1 is DFQATT and CDR2 is SNEGSKA in the germline V gene (reference sequence). This CDR3 has 11 amino acids. Clones were read by immunoSEQ multiplex PCR, and TCRdb kept only the in-frame ones, dropping some. The sample holds approximately 70,000 clones; 94% are singletons and the top ten take roughly 1%. The chain couples TRBV20-1 to TRBJ2-1; tentatively, D is TRBD1 (5 bases). This receptor was identified in a woman aged 18 to 35 in good health and CMV-seronegative. Material for sequencing was PBMCs. The CDR3 region is CSALRGNEQFF. CDR3 nucleotides: TGCAGCGCACTAAGGGGTAATGAGCAGTTCTTC.